This T cell receptor (beta chain) derives from a study of shared clonotypes between healthy human individuals. This CDR3 contains 16 residues. Only CD45RO-negative cells positively selected for CCR7 counted as naive CD8 cells, so terminally differentiated effector memory CD45RA+ cells were excluded. The data were produced by immunoSEQ multiplex PCR, yet TCRdb's version contains in-frame clones alone and is incomplete. The sample has around 2,000,000 clones; about 95% are singletons. Material for sequencing was naive CD8+ T cells sorted from blood. The receptor comes from a man between 18 and 29 years old in good health. V gene TRBV21-1 combines with J gene TRBJ1-2. TRBV21-1 is given as a pseudogene. The CDR3 loop is CASSEREGLGRYGYTF. CDR3 DNA: TGTGCCAGCAGCGAAAGGGAGGGCTTGGGACGCTATGGCTACACCTTC.